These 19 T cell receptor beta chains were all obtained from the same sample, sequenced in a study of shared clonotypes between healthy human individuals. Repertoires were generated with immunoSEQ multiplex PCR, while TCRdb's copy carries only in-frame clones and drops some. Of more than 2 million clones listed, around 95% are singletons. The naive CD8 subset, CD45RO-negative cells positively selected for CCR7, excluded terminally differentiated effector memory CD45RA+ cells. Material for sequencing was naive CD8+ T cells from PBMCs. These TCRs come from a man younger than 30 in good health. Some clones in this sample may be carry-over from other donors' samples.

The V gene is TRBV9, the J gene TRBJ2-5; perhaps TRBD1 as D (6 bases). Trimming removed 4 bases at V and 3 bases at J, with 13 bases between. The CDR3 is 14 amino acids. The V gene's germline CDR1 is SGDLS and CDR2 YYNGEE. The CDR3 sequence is CASSPAGAKETQYF. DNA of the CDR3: TGTGCCAGCAGCCCGGCAGGGGCGAAAGAGACCCAGTACTTC.

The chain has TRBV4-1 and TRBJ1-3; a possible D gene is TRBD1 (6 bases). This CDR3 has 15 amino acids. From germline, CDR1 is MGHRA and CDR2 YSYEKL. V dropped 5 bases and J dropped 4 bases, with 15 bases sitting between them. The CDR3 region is CASSDPRQVGNTIYF. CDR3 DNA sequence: TGCGCCAGCAGCGACCCCCGACAGGTCGGAAACACCATATATTTT.

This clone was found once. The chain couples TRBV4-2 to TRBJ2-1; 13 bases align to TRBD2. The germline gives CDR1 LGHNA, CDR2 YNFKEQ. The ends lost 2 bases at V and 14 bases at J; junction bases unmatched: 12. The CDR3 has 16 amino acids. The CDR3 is CASSQSGTSGIELEFF. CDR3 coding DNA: TGTGCCAGCAGCCAATCCGGGACTAGCGGGATAGAATTAGAGTTCTTC.

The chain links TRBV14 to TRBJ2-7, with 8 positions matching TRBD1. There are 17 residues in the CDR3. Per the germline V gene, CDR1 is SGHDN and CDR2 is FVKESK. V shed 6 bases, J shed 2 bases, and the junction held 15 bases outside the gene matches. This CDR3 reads CASSHGQGVAEAYEQYF. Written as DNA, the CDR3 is TGTGCCAGCAGTCATGGACAGGGCGTAGCAGAAGCCTACGAGCAGTACTTC.

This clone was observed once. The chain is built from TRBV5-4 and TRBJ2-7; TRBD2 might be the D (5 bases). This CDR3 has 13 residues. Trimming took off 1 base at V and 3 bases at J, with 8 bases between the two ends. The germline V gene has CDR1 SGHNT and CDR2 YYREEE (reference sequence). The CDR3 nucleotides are TGTGCCAGCAGCTTGACCCGGGGCTACGAGCAGTACTTC. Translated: CASSLTRGYEQYF.

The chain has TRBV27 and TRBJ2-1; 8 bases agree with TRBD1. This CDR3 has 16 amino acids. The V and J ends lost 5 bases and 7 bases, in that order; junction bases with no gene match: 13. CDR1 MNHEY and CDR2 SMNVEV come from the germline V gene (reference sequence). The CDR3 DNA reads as TGTGCCAGCAGTCCCTCCCCAGGACAGGGAAGGAATGAGCAGTTCTTC. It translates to CASSPSPGQGRNEQFF.

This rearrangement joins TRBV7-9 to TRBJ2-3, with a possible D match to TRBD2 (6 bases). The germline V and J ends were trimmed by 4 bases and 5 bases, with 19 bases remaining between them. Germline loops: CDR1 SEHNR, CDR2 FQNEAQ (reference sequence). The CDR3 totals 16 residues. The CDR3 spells CASSSTSPISGDTQYF. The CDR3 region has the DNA TGTGCCAGCAGCTCAACTAGCCCAATTTCGGGAGATACGCAGTATTTT.

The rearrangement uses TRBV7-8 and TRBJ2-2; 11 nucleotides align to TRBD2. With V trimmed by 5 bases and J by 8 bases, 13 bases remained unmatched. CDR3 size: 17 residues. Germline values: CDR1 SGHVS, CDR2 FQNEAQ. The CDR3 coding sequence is TGTGCCAGCAGCGCAAGACTAGCGGGATGGTTTACGGGGGAGCTGTTTTTT. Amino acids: CASSARLAGWFTGELFF.

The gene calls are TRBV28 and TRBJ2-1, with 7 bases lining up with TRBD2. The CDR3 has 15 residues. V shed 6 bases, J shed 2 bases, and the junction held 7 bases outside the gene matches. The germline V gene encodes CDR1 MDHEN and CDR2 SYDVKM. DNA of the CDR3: TGTGCCAGCAGACGGGAGGCGGGACCCTACAATGAGCAGTTCTTC. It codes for CASRREAGPYNEQFF.

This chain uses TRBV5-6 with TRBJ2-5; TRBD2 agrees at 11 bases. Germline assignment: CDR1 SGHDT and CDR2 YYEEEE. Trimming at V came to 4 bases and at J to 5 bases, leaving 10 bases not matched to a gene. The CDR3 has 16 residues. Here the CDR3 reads CASSLGTSGPWETQYF. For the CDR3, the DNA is TGTGCCAGCAGCCTTGGGACTAGCGGTCCCTGGGAGACCCAGTACTTC.

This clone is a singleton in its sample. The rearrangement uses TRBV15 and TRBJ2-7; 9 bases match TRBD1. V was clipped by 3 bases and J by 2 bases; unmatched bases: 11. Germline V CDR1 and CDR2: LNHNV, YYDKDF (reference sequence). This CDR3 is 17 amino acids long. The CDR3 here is CATSSAYPGQGTYEQYF. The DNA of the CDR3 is TGTGCCACCAGCAGTGCATACCCGGGACAGGGAACCTACGAGCAGTACTTC.

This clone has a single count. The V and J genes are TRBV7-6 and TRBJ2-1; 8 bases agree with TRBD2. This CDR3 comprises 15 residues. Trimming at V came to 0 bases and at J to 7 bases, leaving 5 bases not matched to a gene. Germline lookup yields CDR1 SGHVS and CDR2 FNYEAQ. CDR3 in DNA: TGTGCCAGCAGCTTAGCAGCGGGAGTAGCGAATGAGCAGTTCTTC. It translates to CASSLAAGVANEQFF.

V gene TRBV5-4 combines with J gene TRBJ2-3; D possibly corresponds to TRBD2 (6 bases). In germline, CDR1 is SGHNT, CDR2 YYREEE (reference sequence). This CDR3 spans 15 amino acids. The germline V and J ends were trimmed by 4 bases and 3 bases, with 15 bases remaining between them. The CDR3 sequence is CASSGGDLPTDTQYF. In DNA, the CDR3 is TGTGCCAGCAGCGGAGGGGACCTACCGACAGATACGCAGTATTTT. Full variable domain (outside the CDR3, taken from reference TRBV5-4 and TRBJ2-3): ETGVTQSPTHLIKTRGQQVTLRCSSQSGHNTVSWYQQALGQGPQFIFQYYREEENGRGNFPPRFSGLQFPNYSSELNVNALELDDSALYLCASSGGDLPTDTQYFGPGTRLTVL.

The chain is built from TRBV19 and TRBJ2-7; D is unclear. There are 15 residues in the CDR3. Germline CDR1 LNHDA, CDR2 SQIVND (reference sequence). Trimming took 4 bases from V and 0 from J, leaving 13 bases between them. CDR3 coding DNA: TGTGCCAGTAGTAGCCGCGTGGGGAACTCCTACGAGCAGTACTTC. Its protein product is CASSSRVGNSYEQYF.

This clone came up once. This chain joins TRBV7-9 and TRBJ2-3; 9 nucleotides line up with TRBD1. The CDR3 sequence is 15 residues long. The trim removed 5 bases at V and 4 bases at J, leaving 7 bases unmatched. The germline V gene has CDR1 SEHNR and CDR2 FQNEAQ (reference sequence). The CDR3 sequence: CASSPPGTGPDTQYF. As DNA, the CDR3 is TGTGCCAGCAGCCCCCCAGGGACAGGGCCAGATACGCAGTATTTT.

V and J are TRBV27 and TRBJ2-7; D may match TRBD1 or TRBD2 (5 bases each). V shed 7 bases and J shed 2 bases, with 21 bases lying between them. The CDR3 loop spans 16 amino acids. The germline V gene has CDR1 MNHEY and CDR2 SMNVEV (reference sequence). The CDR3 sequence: CASTFSYGARAYEQYF. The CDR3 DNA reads TGTGCCAGCACCTTTTCGTACGGGGCACGAGCCTACGAGCAGTACTTC.

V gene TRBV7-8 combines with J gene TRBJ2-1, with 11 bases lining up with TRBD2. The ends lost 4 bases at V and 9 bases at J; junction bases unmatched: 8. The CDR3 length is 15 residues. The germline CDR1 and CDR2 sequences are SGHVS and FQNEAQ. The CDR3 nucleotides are TGTGCCAGCAGCTGGACCCGACTAGCGGGGACTGAGCAGTTCTTC. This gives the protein CASSWTRLAGTEQFF.

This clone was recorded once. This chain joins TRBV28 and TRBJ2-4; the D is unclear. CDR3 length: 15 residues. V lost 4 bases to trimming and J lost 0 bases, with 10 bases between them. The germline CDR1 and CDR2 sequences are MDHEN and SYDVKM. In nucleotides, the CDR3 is TGTGCCAGCAGTTCCCCCTGGGTAGCCAAAAACATTCAGTACTTC. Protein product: CASSSPWVAKNIQYF.

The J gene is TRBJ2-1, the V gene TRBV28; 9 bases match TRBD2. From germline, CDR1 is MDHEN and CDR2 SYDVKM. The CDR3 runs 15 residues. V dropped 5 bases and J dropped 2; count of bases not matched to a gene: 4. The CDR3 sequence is CASSRLAGTYNEQFF. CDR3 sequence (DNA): TGTGCCAGCAGTCGCCTAGCGGGGACCTACAATGAGCAGTTCTTC.